The sequence of this TCR beta chain was determined in a study of blood T cell repertoires in COVID-19. In this sample, this clone turned up a few times. Sequencing used immunoSEQ multiplex PCR; TCRdb keeps in-frame clones, though not all of them. The repertoire includes roughly 200,000 clones, 81% of them detected once, and about 10% sits in the top ten. Seattle researchers signed up patients amid active infection and tracked them longitudinally. The CDR3 sequence is 15 residues long. V was pared by 5 bases and J by 6 bases, with 9 bases of the junction left unmatched. The germline gives CDR1 SGHTA, CDR2 FQGTGA.

The V gene is TRBV7-3, the J gene TRBJ2-1; 8 bases match TRBD2. Sequencing was carried out using peripheral blood. The source is a woman aged 40 to 50 with COVID-19, enrolled during active disease. CDR3 sequence reads: CASSPGLEGGNEQFF. The CDR3 nucleotides read TGTGCCAGCAGCCCGGGACTAGAGGGGGGCAATGAGCAGTTCTTC.